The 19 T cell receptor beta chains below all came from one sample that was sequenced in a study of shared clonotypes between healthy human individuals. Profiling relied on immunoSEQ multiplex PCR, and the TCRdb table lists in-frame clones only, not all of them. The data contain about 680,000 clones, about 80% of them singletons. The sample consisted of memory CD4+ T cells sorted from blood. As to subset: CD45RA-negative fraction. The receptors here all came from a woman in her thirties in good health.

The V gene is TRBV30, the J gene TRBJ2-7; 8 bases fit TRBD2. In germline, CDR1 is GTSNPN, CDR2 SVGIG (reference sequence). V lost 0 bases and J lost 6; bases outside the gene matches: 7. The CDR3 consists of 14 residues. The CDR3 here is CAWSVTGGGSEQYF. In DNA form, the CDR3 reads TGTGCCTGGAGTGTGACCGGGGGGGGATCCGAGCAGTACTTC.

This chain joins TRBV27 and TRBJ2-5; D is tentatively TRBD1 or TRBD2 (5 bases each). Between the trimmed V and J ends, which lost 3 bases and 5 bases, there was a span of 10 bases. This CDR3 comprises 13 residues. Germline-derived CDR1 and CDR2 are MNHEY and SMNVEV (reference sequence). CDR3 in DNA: TGTGCCAGCAGTTTTGGGGACGGGGAGACCCAGTACTTC. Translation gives CASSFGDGETQYF.

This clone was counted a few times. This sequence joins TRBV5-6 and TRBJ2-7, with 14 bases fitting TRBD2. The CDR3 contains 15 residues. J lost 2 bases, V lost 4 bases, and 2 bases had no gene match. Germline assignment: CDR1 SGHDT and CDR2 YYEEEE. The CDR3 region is CASSRGLAGAYEQYF. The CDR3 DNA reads TGTGCCAGCAGCCGGGGACTAGCGGGAGCCTACGAGCAGTACTTC.

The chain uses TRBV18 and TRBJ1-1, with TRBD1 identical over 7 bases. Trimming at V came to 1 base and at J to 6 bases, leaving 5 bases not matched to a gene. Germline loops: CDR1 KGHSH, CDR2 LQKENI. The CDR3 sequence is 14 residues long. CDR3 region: CASSPQGAMAEAFF. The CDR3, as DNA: TGTGCCAGCTCACCACAGGGGGCAATGGCTGAAGCTTTCTTT.

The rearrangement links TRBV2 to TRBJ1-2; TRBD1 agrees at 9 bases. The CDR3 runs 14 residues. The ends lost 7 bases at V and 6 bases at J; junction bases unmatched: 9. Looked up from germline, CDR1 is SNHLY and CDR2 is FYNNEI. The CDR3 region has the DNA TGTGCCAGCACTATACAGGGGGCGGTCGATGGCTACACCTTC. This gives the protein CASTIQGAVDGYTF.

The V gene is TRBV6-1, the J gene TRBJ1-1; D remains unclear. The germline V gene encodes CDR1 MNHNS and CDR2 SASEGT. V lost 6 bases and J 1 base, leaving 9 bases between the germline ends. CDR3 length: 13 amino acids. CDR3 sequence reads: CASREVPNTEAFF. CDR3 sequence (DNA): TGTGCCAGCAGAGAGGTCCCGAACACTGAAGCTTTCTTT.

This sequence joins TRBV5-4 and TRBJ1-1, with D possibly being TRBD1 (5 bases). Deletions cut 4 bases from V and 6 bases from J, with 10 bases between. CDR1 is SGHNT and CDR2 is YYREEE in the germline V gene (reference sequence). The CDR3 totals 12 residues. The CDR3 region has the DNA TGTGCCAGCAGCCGGGGCGTCGCTGAAGCTTTCTTT. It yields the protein CASSRGVAEAFF. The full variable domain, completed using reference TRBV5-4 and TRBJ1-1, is ETGVTQSPTHLIKTRGQQVTLRCSSQSGHNTVSWYQQALGQGPQFIFQYYREEENGRGNFPPRFSGLQFPNYSSELNVNALELDDSALYLCASSRGVAEAFFGQGTRLTVV.

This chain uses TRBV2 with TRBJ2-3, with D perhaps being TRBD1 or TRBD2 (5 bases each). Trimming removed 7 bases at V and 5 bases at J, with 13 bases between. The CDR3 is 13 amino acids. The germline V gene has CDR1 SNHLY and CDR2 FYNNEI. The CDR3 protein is CASKGREIDTQYF. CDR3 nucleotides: TGTGCCAGCAAGGGCAGGGAGATAGATACGCAGTATTTT.

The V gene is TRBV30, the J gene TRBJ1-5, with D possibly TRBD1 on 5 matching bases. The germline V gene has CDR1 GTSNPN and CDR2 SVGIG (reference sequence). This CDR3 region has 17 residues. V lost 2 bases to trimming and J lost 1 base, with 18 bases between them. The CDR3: CAWSLDRTHTSNQPQHF. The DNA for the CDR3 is TGTGCCTGGAGTCTCGACAGAACACACACCAGCAATCAGCCCCAGCATTTT.

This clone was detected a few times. The CDR3 coding sequence is TGTGCCAGCAGCAATCTGTCCATAGATACGCAGTATTTT. Translating it yields CASSNLSIDTQYF. The chain links TRBV21-1 to TRBJ2-3. TRBV21-1 constitutes a pseudogene. This CDR3 is 13 amino acids long.

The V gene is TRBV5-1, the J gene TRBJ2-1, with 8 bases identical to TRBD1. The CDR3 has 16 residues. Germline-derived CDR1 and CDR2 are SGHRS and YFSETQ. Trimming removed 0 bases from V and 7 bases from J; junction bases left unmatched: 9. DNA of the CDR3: TGCGCCAGCAGCTTGGCCGGGACAGGACTGCCTAATGAGCAGTTCTTC. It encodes CASSLAGTGLPNEQFF.

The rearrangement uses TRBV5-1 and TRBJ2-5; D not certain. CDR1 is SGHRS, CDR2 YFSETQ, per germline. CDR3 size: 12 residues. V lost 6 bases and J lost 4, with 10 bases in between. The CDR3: CASNPGGETQYF. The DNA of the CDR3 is TGCGCCAGCAATCCAGGTGGAGAGACCCAGTACTTC.

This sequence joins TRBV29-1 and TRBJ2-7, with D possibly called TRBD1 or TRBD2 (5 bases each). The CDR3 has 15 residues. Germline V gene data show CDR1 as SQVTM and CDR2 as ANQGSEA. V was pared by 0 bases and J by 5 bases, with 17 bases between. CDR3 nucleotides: TGCAGCGTTGAAGATGGGGGTCGGGCCAGCAACGAGCAGTACTTC. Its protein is CSVEDGGRASNEQYF.

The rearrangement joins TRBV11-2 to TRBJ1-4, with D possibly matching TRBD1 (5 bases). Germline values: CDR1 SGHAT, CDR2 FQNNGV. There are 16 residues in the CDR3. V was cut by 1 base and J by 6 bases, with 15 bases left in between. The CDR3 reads CASSLGFGQGDEKLFF. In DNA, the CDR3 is TGTGCCAGCAGCTTAGGATTTGGGCAGGGCGATGAAAAACTGTTTTTT.

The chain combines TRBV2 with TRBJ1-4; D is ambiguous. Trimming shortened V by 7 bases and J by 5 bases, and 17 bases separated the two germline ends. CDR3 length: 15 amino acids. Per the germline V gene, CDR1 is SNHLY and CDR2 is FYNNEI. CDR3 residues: CASMPGALENEKLFF. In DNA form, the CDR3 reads TGTGCCAGCATGCCGGGAGCCCTTGAGAATGAAAAACTGTTTTTT.

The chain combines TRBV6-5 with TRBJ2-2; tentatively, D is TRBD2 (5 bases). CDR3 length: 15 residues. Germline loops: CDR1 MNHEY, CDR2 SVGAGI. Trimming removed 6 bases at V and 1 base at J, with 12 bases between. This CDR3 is CASRPTRLNTGELFF. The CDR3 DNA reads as TGTGCCAGCAGGCCCACTAGATTGAACACCGGGGAGCTGTTTTTT.

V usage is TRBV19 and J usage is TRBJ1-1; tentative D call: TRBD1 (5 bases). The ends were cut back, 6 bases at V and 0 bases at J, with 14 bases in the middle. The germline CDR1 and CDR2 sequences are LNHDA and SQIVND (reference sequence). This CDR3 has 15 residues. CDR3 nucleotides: TGTGCCAGTAGCCCCCCGGGCAGGGTGAACACTGAAGCTTTCTTT. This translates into CASSPPGRVNTEAFF.

DNA for the CDR3: TGTGCCAGCAGCTTACGTACTGGGTTTGCTCAGCCCCAGCATTTT. Amino acids: CASSLRTGFAQPQHF. The chain combines TRBV7-2 with TRBJ1-5; D is undetermined. The CDR3 runs to 15 residues. The ends were cut back, 2 bases at V and 6 bases at J, with 14 bases in the middle. CDR1 and CDR2 from the germline V gene are SGHTA and FQGNSA. Supplemented by reference TRBV7-2 and TRBJ1-5, the full variable domain reads GAGVSQSPSNKVTEKGKDVELRCDPISGHTALYWYRQSLGQGLEFLIYFQGNSAPDKSGLPSDRFSAERTGGSVSTLTIQRTQQEDSAVYLCASSLRTGFAQPQHFGDGTRLSIL.

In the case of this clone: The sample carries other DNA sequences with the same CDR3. The CDR3 spells CASSLQGDTQYF. The CDR3 coding sequence is TGTGCCAGCAGCTTACAGGGCGATACGCAGTATTTT. The chain is built from TRBV7-9 and TRBJ2-3, with D maybe TRBD1 (5 bases). This CDR3 comprises 12 residues. Germline V gene sequence: CDR1 SEHNR, CDR2 FQNEAQ (reference sequence). V dropped 2 bases and J dropped 6 bases, with 6 bases sitting between them. Looking up the rest from reference TRBV7-9 and TRBJ2-3 gives the full variable domain: DTGVSQNPRHKITKRGQNVTFRCDPISEHNRLYWYRQTLGQGPEFLTYFQNEAQLEKSRLLSDRFSAERPKGSFSTLEIQRTEQGDSAMYLCASSLQGDTQYFGPGTRLTVL.